What follows describes a single T cell receptor beta chain. Its antigen is undetermined. The germline V gene encodes CDR1 PRHDT and CDR2 FYEKMQ (reference sequence). CDR3 length equals 13 residues. V trimming: 5 bases; J trimming: 10 bases; junction bases outside the gene matches: 8. This specimen belongs to a study of OX40 agonist ivuxolimab in advanced cancers. Turning to the study itself: Dose-escalation patients' cancers were hepatocellular carcinoma, melanoma, renal cell or head and neck cancer. Study results and limitations: In a subset of nonresponders, normalized T-cell clonal expansion was also low.

Measured with immunoSEQ multiplex PCR; TCRdb has only the in-frame clones, and not every one. The table includes tens of thousands of clones, 85% to 95% detected once. The TCR sequence derives from an adult with an advanced solid tumor such as melanoma, head and neck, liver or kidney cancer. The V gene is TRBV13, the J gene TRBJ2-1; 7 bases are shared with TRBD1. The specimen was CD4+ or CD8+ T cells sorted from blood, collected in a trial of the OX40 agonist ivuxolimab. The CDR3 protein is CASSGRAGGEQFF. CDR3 in DNA: TGTGCCAGCAGCGGGCGGGCAGGGGGAGAGCAGTTCTTC.